This T cell receptor beta chain comes out of a study of blood T cell repertoires in COVID-19. Across the whole study: COVID-19 samples collected from the United States, Italy and Spain covered acute and convalescent phases. Nucleic acid was either cDNA or gDNA, and it came from T cells, B-cell-depleted T cells, or PBMCs.

Source study methods: Amplification with reference gene primers provided the estimates of nucleated cell counts. The repertoire was sequenced with immunoSEQ multiplex PCR; TCRdb's copy has only in-frame clones and lacks some. D and trimming come from the DNA, and the V and J calls and clone size come from that table. The sample has roughly 230,000 clones; approximately 86% are singletons. This CDR3 has 13 residues. Germline V gives CDR1 SGHTA, CDR2 FQGNSA. V was cut by 1 base and J by 11 bases, with 14 bases left in between. The source is a woman aged 60-75 years with active or convalescent COVID-19. This chain joins TRBV7-2 and TRBJ1-2; D ambiguous. Sequenced material: peripheral blood. The CDR3 loop is CASSLEVGRRYTF. The CDR3 nucleotides read TGTGCCAGCAGCTTAGAGGTTGGCCGGCGGTACACCTTC.